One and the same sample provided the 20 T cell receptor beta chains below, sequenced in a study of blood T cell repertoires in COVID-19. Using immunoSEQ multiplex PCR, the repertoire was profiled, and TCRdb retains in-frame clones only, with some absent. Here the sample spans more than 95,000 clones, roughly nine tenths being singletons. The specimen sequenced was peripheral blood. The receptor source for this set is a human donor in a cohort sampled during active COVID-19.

The CDR3 spells CASSLYTYNEQFF. The DNA for the CDR3 is TGTGCCAGCAGCTTATACACCTACAATGAGCAGTTCTTC. The gene calls are TRBV7-2 and TRBJ2-1; no reliable D call. Trimming removed 2 bases at V and 2 bases at J, with 4 bases between. Germline values: CDR1 SGHTA, CDR2 FQGNSA. The CDR3 contains 13 residues.

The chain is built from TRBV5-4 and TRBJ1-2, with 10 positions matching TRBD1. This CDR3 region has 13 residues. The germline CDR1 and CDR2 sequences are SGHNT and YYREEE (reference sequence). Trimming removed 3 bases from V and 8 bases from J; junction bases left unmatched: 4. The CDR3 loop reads CASSWTGGRGYTF. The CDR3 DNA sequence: TGTGCCAGCAGCTGGACAGGGGGAAGAGGCTACACCTTC.

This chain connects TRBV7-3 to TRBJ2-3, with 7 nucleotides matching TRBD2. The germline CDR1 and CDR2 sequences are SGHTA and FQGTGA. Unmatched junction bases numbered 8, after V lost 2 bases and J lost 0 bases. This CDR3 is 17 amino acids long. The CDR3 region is CASSLDGGTLSTDTQYF. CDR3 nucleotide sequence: TGTGCCAGCAGCTTAGACGGGGGGACGTTAAGCACAGATACGCAGTATTTT.

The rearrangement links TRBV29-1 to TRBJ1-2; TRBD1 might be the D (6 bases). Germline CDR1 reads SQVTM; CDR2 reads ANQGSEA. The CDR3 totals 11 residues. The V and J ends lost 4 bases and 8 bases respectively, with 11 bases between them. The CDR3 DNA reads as TGCAGCGTTGGGGACAAGCAAGGCTACACCTTC. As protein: CSVGDKQGYTF.

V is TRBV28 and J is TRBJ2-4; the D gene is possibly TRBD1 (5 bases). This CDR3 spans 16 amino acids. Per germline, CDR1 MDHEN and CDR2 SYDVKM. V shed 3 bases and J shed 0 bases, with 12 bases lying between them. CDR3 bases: TGTGCCAGCAGTTTTTGGCAGGGTCTAGCCAAAAACATTCAGTACTTC. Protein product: CASSFWQGLAKNIQYF.

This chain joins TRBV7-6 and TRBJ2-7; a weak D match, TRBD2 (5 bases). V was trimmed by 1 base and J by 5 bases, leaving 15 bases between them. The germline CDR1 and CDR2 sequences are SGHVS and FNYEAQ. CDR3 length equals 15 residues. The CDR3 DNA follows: TGTGCCAGCAGCTTAGTATCAACGGGATTGAACGAGCAGTACTTC. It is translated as CASSLVSTGLNEQYF.

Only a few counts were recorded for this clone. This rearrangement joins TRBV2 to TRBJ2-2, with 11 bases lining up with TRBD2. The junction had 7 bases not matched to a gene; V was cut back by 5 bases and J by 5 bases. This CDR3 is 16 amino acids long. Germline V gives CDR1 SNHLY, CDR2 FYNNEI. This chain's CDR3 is CASSTLAGGTTGELFF. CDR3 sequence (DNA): TGTGCCAGCAGTACCCTAGCGGGGGGTACGACCGGGGAGCTGTTTTTT.

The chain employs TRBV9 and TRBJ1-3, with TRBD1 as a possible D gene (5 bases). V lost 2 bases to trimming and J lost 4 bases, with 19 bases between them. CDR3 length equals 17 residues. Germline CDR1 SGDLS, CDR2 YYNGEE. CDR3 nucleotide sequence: TGTGCCAGCAGCGTGGGGGACGGCGGCGCGGGAGGAAACACCATATATTTT. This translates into CASSVGDGGAGGNTIYF.

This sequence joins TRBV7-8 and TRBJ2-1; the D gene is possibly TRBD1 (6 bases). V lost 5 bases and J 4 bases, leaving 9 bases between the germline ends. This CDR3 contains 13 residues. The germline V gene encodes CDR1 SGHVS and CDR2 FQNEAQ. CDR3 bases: TGTGCCAGCAGCAAGGACAGTTACAATGAGCAGTTCTTC. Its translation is CASSKDSYNEQFF.

In DNA form, the CDR3 reads TGTGCCAGCAGCTTTTCTGGAAGGGGCTCCGGCTACACCTTC. Protein product: CASSFSGRGSGYTF. The genes are TRBV5-5 and TRBJ1-2, with D possibly being TRBD1 (5 bases). Germline-derived CDR1 and CDR2 are SGHKS and YYEKEE (reference sequence). CDR3 length: 14 amino acids. Trimming pared 2 bases from V and 8 bases from J, leaving 16 bases between.

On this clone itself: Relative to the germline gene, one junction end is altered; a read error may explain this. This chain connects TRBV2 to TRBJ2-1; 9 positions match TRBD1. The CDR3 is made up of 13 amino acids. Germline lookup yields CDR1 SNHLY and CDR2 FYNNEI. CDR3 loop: CASTGTGYSEQFF. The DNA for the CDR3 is TGTGCCAGCACTGGGACAGGGTACAGTGAGCAGTTCTTC.

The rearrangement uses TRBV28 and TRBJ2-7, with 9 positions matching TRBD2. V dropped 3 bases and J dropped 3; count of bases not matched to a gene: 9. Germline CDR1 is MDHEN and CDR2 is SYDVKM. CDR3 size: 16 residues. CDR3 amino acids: CASSFHLAGLNYEQYF. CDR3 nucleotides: TGTGCCAGCAGTTTTCACCTAGCGGGACTCAACTACGAGCAGTACTTC.

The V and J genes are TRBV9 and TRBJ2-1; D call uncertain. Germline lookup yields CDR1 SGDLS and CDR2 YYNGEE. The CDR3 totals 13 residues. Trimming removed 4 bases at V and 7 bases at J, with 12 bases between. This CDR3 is CASSSSMENEQFF. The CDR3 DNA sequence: TGTGCCAGCAGCTCTTCGATGGAGAATGAGCAGTTCTTC.

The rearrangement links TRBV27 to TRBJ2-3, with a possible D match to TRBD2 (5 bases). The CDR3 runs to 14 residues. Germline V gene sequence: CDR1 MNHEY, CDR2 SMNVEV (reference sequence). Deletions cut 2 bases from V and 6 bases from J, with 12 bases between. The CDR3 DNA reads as TGTGCCAGCAGTTTACGGAACCGAGGGGATACGCAGTATTTT. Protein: CASSLRNRGDTQYF.

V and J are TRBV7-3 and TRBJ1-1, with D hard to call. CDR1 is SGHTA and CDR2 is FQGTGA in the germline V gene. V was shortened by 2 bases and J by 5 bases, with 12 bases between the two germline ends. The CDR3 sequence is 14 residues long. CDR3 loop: CASSLEGGLTEAFF. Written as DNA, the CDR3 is TGTGCCAGCAGCTTAGAGGGTGGTTTGACTGAAGCTTTCTTT.

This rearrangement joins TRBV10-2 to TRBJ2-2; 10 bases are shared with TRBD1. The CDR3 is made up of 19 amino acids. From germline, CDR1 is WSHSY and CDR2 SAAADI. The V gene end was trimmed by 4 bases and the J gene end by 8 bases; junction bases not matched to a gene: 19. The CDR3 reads CASSAGQGFSGGPAGELFF. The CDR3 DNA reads TGCGCCAGCAGTGCGGGACAGGGGTTCTCGGGAGGGCCAGCTGGGGAGCTGTTTTTT.

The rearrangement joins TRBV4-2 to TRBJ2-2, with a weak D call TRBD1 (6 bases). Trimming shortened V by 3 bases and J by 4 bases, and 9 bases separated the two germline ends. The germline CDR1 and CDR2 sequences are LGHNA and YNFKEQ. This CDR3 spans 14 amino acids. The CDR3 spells CASSQGHGTGELFF. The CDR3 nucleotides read TGTGCCAGCAGCCAGGGACACGGCACCGGGGAGCTGTTTTTT.

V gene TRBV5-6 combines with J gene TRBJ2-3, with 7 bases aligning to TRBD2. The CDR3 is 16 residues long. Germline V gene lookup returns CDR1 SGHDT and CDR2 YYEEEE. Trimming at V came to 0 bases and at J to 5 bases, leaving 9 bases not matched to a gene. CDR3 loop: CASSLAGREERDTQYF. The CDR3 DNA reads TGTGCCAGCAGCTTGGCAGGTCGGGAGGAGAGAGATACGCAGTATTTT.

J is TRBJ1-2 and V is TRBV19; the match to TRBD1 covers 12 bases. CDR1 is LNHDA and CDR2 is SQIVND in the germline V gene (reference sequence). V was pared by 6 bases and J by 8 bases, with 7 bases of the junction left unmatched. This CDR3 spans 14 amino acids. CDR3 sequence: CASSRDRGLIGYTF. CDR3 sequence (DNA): TGTGCCAGTAGCCGGGACAGGGGGCTAATAGGCTACACCTTC.

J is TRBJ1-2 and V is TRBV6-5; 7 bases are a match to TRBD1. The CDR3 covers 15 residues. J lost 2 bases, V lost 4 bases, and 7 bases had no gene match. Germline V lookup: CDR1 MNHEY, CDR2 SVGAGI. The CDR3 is CASSFTGVVNYGYTF. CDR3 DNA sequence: TGTGCCAGCAGTTTTACAGGGGTGGTGAACTATGGCTACACCTTC.